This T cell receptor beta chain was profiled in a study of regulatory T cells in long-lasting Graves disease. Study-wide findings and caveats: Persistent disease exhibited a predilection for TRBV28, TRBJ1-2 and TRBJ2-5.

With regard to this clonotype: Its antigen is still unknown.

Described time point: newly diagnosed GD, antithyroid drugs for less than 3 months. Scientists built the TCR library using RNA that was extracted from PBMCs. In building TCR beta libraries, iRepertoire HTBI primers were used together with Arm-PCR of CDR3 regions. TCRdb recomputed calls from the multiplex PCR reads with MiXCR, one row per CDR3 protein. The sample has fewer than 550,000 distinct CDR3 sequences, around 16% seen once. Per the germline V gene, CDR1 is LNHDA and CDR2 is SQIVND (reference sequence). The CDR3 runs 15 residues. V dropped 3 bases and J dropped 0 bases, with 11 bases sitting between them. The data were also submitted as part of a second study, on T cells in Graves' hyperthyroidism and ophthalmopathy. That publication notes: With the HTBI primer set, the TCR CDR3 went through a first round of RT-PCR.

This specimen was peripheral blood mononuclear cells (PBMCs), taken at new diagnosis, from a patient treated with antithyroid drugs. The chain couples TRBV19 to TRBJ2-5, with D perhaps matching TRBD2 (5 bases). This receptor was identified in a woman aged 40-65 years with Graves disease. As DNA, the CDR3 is TGTGCCAGTAGTATGGAGGCTATTAACCAAGAGACCCAGTACTTC. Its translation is CASSMEAINQETQYF.